The next 22 T cell receptor beta chains were all read from a single sample in a study of CD8+ T cells in alopecia areata. Indicated treatment: oral pan-JAK inhibitor, 5-10 mg twice daily. Extracted RNA was reverse transcribed into cDNA, the sequencing template. Only in-frame clones appear in the TCRdb table, and some are missing; sequencing was by immunoSEQ multiplex PCR. The repertoire holds around 170,000 clones, about 47% seen once, with around 9.1% in the top ten. The sample was CD8+ T cells sorted from blood, taken around week 54, from a patient treated with tofacitinib. All receptors come from a human donor with alopecia areata.

This clone was recorded a few times. This CDR3 reads CASSLGATGGYNEQFF. The CDR3 nucleotides are TGTGCCAGCAGCTTAGGGGCGACAGGGGGCTACAATGAGCAGTTCTTC. V usage is TRBV7-2 and J usage is TRBJ2-1, with TRBD1 identical over 9 bases. The CDR3 contains 16 residues. CDR1 is SGHTA, CDR2 FQGNSA, per germline. V lost 1 base and J lost 3; bases outside the gene matches: 4.

The V gene is TRBV29-1, the J gene TRBJ1-5; D not resolved. The CDR3 runs 11 residues. Germline CDR1 is SQVTM and CDR2 is ANQGSEA. V lost 5 bases and J 2 bases, leaving 4 bases between the germline ends. The CDR3 is CSVYGNQPQHF. CDR3 DNA: TGCAGCGTTTACGGCAATCAGCCCCAGCATTTT. The complete variable domain, with remaining parts taken from reference TRBV29-1 and TRBJ1-5, reads SAVISQKPSRDICQRGTSLTIQCQVDSQVTMMFWYRQQPGQSLTLIATANQGSEATYESGFVIDKFPISRPNLTFSTLTVSNMSPEDSSIYLCSVYGNQPQHFGDGTRLSIL.

A note on this clone: This sample also contains other DNA sequences that code for the same CDR3. This rearrangement joins TRBV9 to TRBJ1-2, with 10 positions matching TRBD1. V was clipped by 0 bases and J by 8 bases; unmatched bases: 4. CDR1 is SGDLS and CDR2 is YYNGEE in the germline V gene. The CDR3 sequence is 14 residues long. CDR3 loop: CASSVGGTGEGYTF. CDR3 DNA: TGTGCCAGCAGCGTAGGGGGGACAGGGGAAGGCTACACCTTC.

The chain is built from TRBV9 and TRBJ2-1; D gene ambiguous. The CDR3 sequence is 15 residues long. V lost 4 bases and J lost 6, with 17 bases in between. Per germline, CDR1 SGDLS and CDR2 YYNGEE. The CDR3 region is CASSSRFRPGNEQFF. The DNA for the CDR3 is TGTGCCAGCAGCTCGAGATTTAGGCCGGGCAATGAGCAGTTCTTC.

The V call is TRBV7-9, the J call TRBJ2-1, with no clear D. V lost 5 bases and J 9 bases, leaving 14 bases between the germline ends. The germline gives CDR1 SEHNR, CDR2 FQNEAQ (reference sequence). The CDR3 covers 13 residues. The CDR3 spells CASSPKSRGEQFF. CDR3 in DNA: TGTGCCAGCAGCCCTAAGTCACGTGGTGAGCAGTTCTTC. Supplemented by reference TRBV7-9 and TRBJ2-1, the full variable domain reads DTGVSQNPRHKITKRGQNVTFRCDPISEHNRLYWYRQTLGQGPEFLTYFQNEAQLEKSRLLSDRFSAERPKGSFSTLEIQRTEQGDSAMYLCASSPKSRGEQFFGPGTRLTVL.

V is TRBV2 and J is TRBJ2-5, with 10 positions matching TRBD2. The trim removed 6 bases at V and 5 bases at J, leaving 6 bases unmatched. Germline-derived CDR1 and CDR2 are SNHLY and FYNNEI. This CDR3 region has 14 residues. DNA for the CDR3: TGTGCCAGCAGGGGGACTAGCGACGGCGAGACCCAGTACTTC. It codes for CASRGTSDGETQYF.

The chain uses TRBV2 and TRBJ2-2; no clear D gene. CDR1 is SNHLY, CDR2 FYNNEI, per germline. The CDR3 runs to 15 residues. With 4 bases removed from V and 0 bases from J, the gap between germline ends came to 9 bases. This chain's CDR3 is CASSVSRSNTGELFF. CDR3 nucleotides: TGTGCCAGCAGTGTTAGTCGATCGAACACCGGGGAGCTGTTTTTT. Complete variable domain (other parts from reference TRBV2 and TRBJ2-2): EPEVTQTPSHQVTQMGQEVILRCVPISNHLYFYWYRQILGQKVEFLVSFYNNEISEKSEIFDDQFSVERPDGSNFTLKIRSTKLEDSAMYFCASSVSRSNTGELFFGEGSRLTVL.

V and J are TRBV5-6 and TRBJ1-4, with TRBD1 matching 9 bases. Trimming cost V 4 bases and J 5 bases; bases outside gene matches: 3. The V gene's germline CDR1 is SGHDT and CDR2 YYEEEE. CDR3 size: 14 residues. The CDR3 here is CASSDGTGNEKLFF. The CDR3 bases are TGTGCCAGCAGCGACGGGACAGGGAATGAAAAACTGTTTTTT.

This clone appeared a few times. V is TRBV2 and J is TRBJ1-5, with 11 bases fitting TRBD1. The V segment lost 6 bases and the J segment 6 bases; nucleotides outside the gene matches: 4. This CDR3 is 14 amino acids long. Germline CDR1 SNHLY, CDR2 FYNNEI. The CDR3 spells CASSADRGPQPQHF. Written as DNA, the CDR3 is TGTGCCAGCAGCGCGGACAGGGGGCCTCAGCCCCAGCATTTT.

This clone was seen more than once but under ten times. The chain joins TRBV6-5 to TRBJ1-1, with TRBD1 as a possible D gene (5 bases). V was pared by 9 bases and J by 1 base, with 12 bases between. The CDR3 runs 13 residues. Germline assignment: CDR1 MNHEY and CDR2 SVGAGI. CDR3 coding DNA: TGTGCCAGTACATACGGGGGGAACACTGAAGCTTTCTTT. This sequence encodes CASTYGGNTEAFF.

There are a few counts of this clone. V usage is TRBV14 and J usage is TRBJ1-4; 11 bases agree with TRBD1. The CDR3 contains 15 residues. J gave up 6 bases and V 4 bases, and 4 bases lay outside the gene matches. Germline V gives CDR1 SGHDN, CDR2 FVKESK. DNA of the CDR3: TGTGCCAGCAGCCCGGACAGGGGGCGCGATGAAAAACTGTTTTTT. Its translation: CASSPDRGRDEKLFF.

The chain carries TRBV6-5 and TRBJ2-3; D is perhaps TRBD1 or TRBD2 (6 bases each). In germline, CDR1 is MNHEY, CDR2 SVGAGI. Trimming cost V 7 bases and J 8 bases, with 19 bases left between them. This CDR3 has 14 residues. The chain's CDR3 is CASTRRGDGTTQYF. CDR3 coding DNA: TGTGCCAGCACCAGGAGGGGGGACGGAACTACGCAGTATTTT.

The chain is built from TRBV7-3 and TRBJ2-1, with no clear D. Germline V CDR1 and CDR2: SGHTA, FQGTGA. The CDR3 is made up of 13 amino acids. The ends were cut back, 2 bases at V and 9 bases at J, with 11 bases in the middle. The CDR3 spells CASSLEVLGEQFF. DNA for the CDR3: TGTGCCAGCAGCTTAGAGGTTTTGGGTGAGCAGTTCTTC.

This clone was counted only a few times. This chain uses TRBV7-9 with TRBJ2-5, with 8 positions matching TRBD1. Trimming cost V 1 base and J 2 bases; bases outside gene matches: 9. Germline V CDR1 and CDR2: SEHNR, FQNEAQ (reference sequence). The CDR3 spans 17 residues. The CDR3 DNA follows: TGTGCCAGCAGCTTAGGAACGAGGACAGGGCAACAAGAGACCCAGTACTTC. This translates into CASSLGTRTGQQETQYF.

The chain recombines TRBV6-6 with TRBJ2-1; D is uncertain. Deletions cut 6 bases from V and 4 bases from J, with 7 bases between. Germline loops: CDR1 MNHNY, CDR2 SVGAGI (reference sequence). The CDR3 has 12 residues. The CDR3 loop is CASSSPYNEQFF. CDR3 sequence (DNA): TGTGCCAGCAGCTCCCCGTACAATGAGCAGTTCTTC.

In this sample, this clone turned up once. V usage is TRBV4-2 and J usage is TRBJ1-1; the D is unclear. Trimming pared 5 bases from V and 11 bases from J, leaving 12 bases between. Per germline, CDR1 LGHNA and CDR2 YNFKEQ. This CDR3 has 11 amino acids. CDR3 amino acids: CASSISGAAFF. DNA of the CDR3: TGTGCCAGCAGCATAAGCGGCGCGGCTTTCTTT.

V gene TRBV27 combines with J gene TRBJ1-6; D not certain. The CDR3 runs to 15 residues. Trimming removed 7 bases from V and 9 bases from J, with 19 bases in between. Germline assignment: CDR1 MNHEY and CDR2 SMNVEV (reference sequence). CDR3 loop: CASTLRAPGGSPLHF. In nucleotides, the CDR3 is TGTGCCAGCACTCTCCGGGCCCCGGGTGGTTCACCCCTCCACTTT.

This chain links TRBV30 with TRBJ1-3; D is unresolved. The V gene's germline CDR1 is GTSNPN and CDR2 SVGIG (reference sequence). The V end lost 0 bases, the J end lost 0 bases, and 9 bases lay between the germline ends. This CDR3 region has 15 residues. The CDR3 loop reads CAWSVLSNSGNTIYF. The DNA for the CDR3 is TGTGCCTGGAGTGTTCTCAGCAACTCTGGAAACACCATATATTTT.

This clone was observed a handful of times. The chain has TRBV7-3 and TRBJ2-6, with D perhaps being TRBD1 or TRBD2 (5 bases each). Germline V gene lookup returns CDR1 SGHTA and CDR2 FQGTGA. The CDR3 sequence is 16 residues long. Trimming removed 6 bases at V and 1 base at J, with 13 bases between. In nucleotides, the CDR3 is TGTGCCAGCAGTTCGTCGGGACGGTCTGGGGCCAACGTCCTGACTTTC. As protein: CASSSSGRSGANVLTF.

The sample holds a few counts of this clone. The genes are TRBV29-1 and TRBJ1-2, with 7 nucleotides matching TRBD1. Germline V gene data show CDR1 as SQVTM and CDR2 as ANQGSEA. V shed 7 bases and J 8 bases; nucleotides not matched to a gene: 10. The length of the CDR3 is 12 residues. The CDR3 spells CSAKGARGGYTF. The CDR3, as DNA: TGCAGCGCGAAGGGGGCCCGCGGAGGCTACACCTTC.

Regarding this clone: One junction end does not reproduce the germline sequence, and a read error may be involved. The J gene is TRBJ1-5, the V gene TRBV13; 9 nucleotides agree with TRBD1. Germline-derived CDR1 and CDR2 are PRHDT and FYEKMQ (reference sequence). CDR3 length: 14 residues. The CDR3: CASSLGTGRQPQHF. CDR3 sequence (DNA): TGTGCCAGCAGCCTAGGGACAGGGAGGCAGCCCCAGCATTTT.

The rearrangement links TRBV4-1 to TRBJ2-3; possibly TRBD1 or TRBD2 for D (5 bases each). Germline loops: CDR1 MGHRA, CDR2 YSYEKL. V lost 1 base and J lost 4, with 9 bases in between. This CDR3 region has 14 residues. The CDR3 spells CASSQAVGADTQYF. CDR3 in DNA: TGCGCCAGCAGCCAAGCGGTGGGGGCAGATACGCAGTATTTT.